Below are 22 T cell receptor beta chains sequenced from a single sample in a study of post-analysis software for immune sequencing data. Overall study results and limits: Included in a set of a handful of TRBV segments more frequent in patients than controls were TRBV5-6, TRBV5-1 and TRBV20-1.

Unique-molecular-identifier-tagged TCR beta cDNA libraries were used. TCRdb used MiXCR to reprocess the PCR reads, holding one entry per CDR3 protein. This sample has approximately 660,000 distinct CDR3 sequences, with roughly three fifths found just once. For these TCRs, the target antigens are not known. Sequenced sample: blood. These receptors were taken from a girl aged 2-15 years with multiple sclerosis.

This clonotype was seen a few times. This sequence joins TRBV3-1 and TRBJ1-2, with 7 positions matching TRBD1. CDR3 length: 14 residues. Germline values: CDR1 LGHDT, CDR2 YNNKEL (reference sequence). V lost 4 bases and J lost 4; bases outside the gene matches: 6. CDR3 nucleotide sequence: TGTGCCAGCAGCCGCCCGGGACAGCCCTATGGCTACACCTTC. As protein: CASSRPGQPYGYTF.

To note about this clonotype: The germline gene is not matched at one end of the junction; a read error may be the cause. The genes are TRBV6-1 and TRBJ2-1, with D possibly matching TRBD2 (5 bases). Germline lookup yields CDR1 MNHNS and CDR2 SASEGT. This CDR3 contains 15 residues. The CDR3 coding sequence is TGTGCCGGCAGTGCGGTGGAGGCGGCCTACAATGAGCAGTTCTTC. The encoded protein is CAGSAVEAAYNEQFF.

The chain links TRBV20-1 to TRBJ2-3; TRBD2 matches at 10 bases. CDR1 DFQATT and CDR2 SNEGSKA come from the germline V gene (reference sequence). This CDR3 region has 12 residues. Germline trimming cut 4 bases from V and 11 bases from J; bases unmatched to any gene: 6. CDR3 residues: CSAKAGGPVQYF. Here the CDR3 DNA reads TGCAGTGCTAAAGCGGGGGGGCCCGTGCAGTATTTT.

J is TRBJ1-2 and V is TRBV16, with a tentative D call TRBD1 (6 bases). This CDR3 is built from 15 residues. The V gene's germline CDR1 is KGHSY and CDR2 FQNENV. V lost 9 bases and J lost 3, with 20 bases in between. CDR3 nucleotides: TGTGCCAGTTCGTTAACAGGGTTCACGTACTATGGCTACACCTTC. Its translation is CASSLTGFTYYGYTF.

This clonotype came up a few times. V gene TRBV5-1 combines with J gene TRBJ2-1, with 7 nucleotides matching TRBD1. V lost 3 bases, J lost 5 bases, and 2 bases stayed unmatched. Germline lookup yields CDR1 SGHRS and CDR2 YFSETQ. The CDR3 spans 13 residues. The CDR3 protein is CASSSDRHNEQFF. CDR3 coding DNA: TGCGCCAGCAGCTCGGACAGGCACAATGAGCAGTTCTTC.

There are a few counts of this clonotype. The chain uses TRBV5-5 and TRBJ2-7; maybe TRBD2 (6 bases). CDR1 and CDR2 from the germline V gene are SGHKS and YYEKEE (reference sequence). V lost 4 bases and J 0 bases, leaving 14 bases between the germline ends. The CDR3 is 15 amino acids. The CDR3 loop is CASSLAPGDSYEQYF. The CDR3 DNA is TGTGCCAGCAGCCTTGCCCCGGGGGACTCCTACGAGCAGTACTTC.

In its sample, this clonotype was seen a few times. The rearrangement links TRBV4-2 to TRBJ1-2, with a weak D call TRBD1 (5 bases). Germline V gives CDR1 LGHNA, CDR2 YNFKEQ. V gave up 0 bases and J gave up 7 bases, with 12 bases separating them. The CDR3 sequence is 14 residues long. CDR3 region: CASSQDWRGTGYTF. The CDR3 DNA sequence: TGTGCCAGCAGCCAAGATTGGAGGGGCACTGGCTACACCTTC.

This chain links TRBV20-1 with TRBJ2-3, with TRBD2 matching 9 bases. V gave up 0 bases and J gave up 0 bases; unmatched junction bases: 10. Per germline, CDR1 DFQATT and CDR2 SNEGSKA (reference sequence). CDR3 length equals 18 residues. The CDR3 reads CSARDPRRAGGSTDTQYF. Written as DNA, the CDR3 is TGCAGTGCTAGAGACCCCAGAAGAGCGGGGGGTAGCACAGATACGCAGTATTTT.

CDR3: CASSFTGTGDYGYTF. CDR3 nucleotide sequence: TGCGCCAGCAGCTTCACCGGGACAGGGGACTATGGCTACACCTTC. The chain links TRBV5-1 to TRBJ1-2; 10 bases map to TRBD1. The length of the CDR3 is 15 residues. With V trimmed by 2 bases and J by 3 bases, 4 bases remained unmatched. Germline CDR1 is SGHRS and CDR2 is YFSETQ.

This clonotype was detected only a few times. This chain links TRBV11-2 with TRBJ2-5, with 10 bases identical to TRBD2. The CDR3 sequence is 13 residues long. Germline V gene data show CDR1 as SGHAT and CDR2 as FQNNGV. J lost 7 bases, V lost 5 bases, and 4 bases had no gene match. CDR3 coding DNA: TGTGCCAGCAGCCCTCGACTAGCGGGGACCCAGTACTTC. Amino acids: CASSPRLAGTQYF.

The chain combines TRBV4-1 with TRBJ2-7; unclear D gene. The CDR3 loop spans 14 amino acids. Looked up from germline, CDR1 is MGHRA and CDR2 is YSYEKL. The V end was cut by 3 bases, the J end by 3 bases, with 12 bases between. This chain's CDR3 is CASSHVGTDYEQYF. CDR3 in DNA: TGCGCCAGCAGCCACGTGGGAACCGACTACGAGCAGTACTTC.

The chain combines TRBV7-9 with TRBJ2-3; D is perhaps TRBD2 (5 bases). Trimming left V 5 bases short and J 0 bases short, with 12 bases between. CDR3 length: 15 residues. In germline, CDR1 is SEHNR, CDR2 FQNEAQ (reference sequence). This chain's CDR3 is CASSESVASTDTQYF. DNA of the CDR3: TGTGCCAGCAGCGAATCGGTAGCGAGCACAGATACGCAGTATTTT.

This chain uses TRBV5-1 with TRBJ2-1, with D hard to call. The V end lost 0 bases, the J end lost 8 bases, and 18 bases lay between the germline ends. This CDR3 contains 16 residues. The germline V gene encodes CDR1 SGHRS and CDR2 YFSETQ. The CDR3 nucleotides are TGCGCCAGCAGCTTGGTGGGCTTAACCTCGGGCTATGAGCAGTTCTTC. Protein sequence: CASSLVGLTSGYEQFF.

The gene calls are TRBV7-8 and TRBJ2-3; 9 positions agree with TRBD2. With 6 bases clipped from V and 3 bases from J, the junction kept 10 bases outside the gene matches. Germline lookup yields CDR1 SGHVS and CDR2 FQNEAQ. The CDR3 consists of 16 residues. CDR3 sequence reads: CASRRRLAGYTDTQYF. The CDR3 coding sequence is TGTGCCAGCAGGAGACGTCTAGCGGGGTATACAGATACGCAGTATTTT. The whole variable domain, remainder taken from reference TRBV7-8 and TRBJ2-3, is GAGVSQSPRYKVAKRGQDVALRCDPISGHVSLFWYQQALGQGPEFLTYFQNEAQLDKSGLPSDRFFAERPEGSVSTLKIQRTQQEDSAVYLCASRRRLAGYTDTQYFGPGTRLTVL.

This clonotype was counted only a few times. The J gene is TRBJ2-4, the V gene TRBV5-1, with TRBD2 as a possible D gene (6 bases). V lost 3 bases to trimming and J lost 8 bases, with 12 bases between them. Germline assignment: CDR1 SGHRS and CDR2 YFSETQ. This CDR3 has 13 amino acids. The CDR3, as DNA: TGCGCCAGCAGCTGGAGGGGAGGAGACATTCAGTACTTC. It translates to CASSWRGGDIQYF. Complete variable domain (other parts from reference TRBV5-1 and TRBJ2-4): KAGVTQTPRYLIKTRGQQVTLSCSPISGHRSVSWYQQTPGQGLQFLFEYFSETQRNKGNFPGRFSGRQFSNSRSEMNVSTLELGDSALYLCASSWRGGDIQYFGAGTRLSVL.

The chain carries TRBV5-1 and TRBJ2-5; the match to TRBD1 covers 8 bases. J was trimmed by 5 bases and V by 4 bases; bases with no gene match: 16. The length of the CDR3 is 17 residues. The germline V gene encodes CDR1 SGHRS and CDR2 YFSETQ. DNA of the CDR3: TGCGCCAGCAGCCAGGCGGACGTGAGACAGGGGAGGGAGACCCAGTACTTC. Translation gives CASSQADVRQGRETQYF.

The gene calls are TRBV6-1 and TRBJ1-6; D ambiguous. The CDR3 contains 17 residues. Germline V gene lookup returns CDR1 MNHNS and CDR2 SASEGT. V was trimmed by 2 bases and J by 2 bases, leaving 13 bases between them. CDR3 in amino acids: CASSELSGGPYNSPLHF. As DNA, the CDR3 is TGTGCCAGCAGTGAACTCTCCGGCGGCCCCTATAATTCACCCCTCCACTTT.

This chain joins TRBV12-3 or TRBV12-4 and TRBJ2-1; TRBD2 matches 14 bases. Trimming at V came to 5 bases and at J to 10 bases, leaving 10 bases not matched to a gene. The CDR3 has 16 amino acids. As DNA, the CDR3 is TGTGCCAGCAGTCACCCCGGGACTAGCGGGAGCGGAGAGCAGTTCTTC. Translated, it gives CASSHPGTSGSGEQFF.

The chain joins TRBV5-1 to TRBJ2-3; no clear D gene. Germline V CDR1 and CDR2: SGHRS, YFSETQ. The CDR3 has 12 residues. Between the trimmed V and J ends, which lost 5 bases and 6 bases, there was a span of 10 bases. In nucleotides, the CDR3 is TGCGCCAGCAGATACCCTGGGGATACGCAGTATTTT. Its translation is CASRYPGDTQYF.

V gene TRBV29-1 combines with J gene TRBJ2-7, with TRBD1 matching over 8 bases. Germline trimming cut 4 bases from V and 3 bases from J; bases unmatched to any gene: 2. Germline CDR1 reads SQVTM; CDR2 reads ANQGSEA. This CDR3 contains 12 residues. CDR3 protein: CSVGQGFYEQYF. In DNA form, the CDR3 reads TGCAGCGTTGGACAGGGGTTCTACGAGCAGTACTTC.

In DNA, the CDR3 is TGCAGCGTCCCACCCAGGGGGCAAGACAAAAACATTCAGTACTTC. It yields the protein CSVPPRGQDKNIQYF. The chain carries TRBV29-1 and TRBJ2-4; TRBD1 matches at 8 bases. Trimming at V came to 6 bases and at J to 3 bases, leaving 10 bases not matched to a gene. Per the germline V gene, CDR1 is SQVTM and CDR2 is ANQGSEA. CDR3 length: 15 amino acids.

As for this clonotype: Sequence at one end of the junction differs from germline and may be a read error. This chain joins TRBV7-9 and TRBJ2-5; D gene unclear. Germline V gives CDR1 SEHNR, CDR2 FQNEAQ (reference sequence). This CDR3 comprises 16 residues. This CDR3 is CASSSLTFINQGTQYF. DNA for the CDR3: TGTGCCAGCAGCTCTCTGACTTTTATAAACCAAGGGACCCAGTACTTC. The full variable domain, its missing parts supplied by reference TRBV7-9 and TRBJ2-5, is DTGVSQNPRHKITKRGQNVTFRCDPISEHNRLYWYRQTLGQGPEFLTYFQNEAQLEKSRLLSDRFSAERPKGSFSTLEIQRTEQGDSAMYLCASSSLTFINQGTQYFGPGTRLLVL.